Listed below are T cell receptor beta chains from one sample, sequenced in a study of blood T cell repertoires in COVID-19. The assay was immunoSEQ multiplex PCR, and TCRdb's table has in-frame clones only and misses some. The profile shows about 110,000 clones, approximately 90% of them singletons. The sequenced sample was peripheral blood. The source is a woman in her thirties with acute or convalescent COVID-19. Each CDR3 is given with its conserved first and last residue. The D gene is left open where the match is weak. Clone size is not always given. Where it is, it says once, few, many or a class for expanded clones.

>TRBV7-9|NA|TRBJ1-3|NA
TGTGCCAGCAGCTTAGGGTTACGACAGAGAAACACTGGAAACACCATATATTTT
CASSLGLRQRNTGNTIYF
>TRBV12-3/TRBV12-4|NA|TRBJ1-3|NA
TGTGCCAGCAGTCCGGGTAACACCATATATTTT
CASSPGNTIYF
>TRBV4-3|TRBD1|TRBJ1-2|NA
TGCGCCAGCAGCCAAGAAGATAGGGCAGGGGGAAACTATGGCTACACCTTC
CASSQEDRAGGNYGYTF
>TRBV5-4|NA|TRBJ1-6|NA
TGTGCCAGCAGCTTGACCTCCGCCGCGTCACCCCTCCACTTT
CASSLTSAASPLHF
>TRBV28|NA|TRBJ1-1|NA
TGTGCCAGCGGACAAGCGAACACTGAAGCTTTCTTT
CASGQANTEAFF
>TRBV13|NA|TRBJ2-3|NA
TGTGCCAGCAGCCCGCAATTCTCTAAGAGCACAGATACGCAGTATTTT
CASSPQFSKSTDTQYF
>TRBV19|TRBD2|TRBJ2-3|once
TGTGCCAGTAGTATCGCAACTAGCGGGCACAACACAGATACGCAGTATTTT
CASSIATSGHNTDTQYF
>TRBV24-1|TRBD2|TRBJ2-7|once
TGTGCCACCAGTGATCCTAAGCGGGAGGGATTAGAGCAGTACTTC
CATSDPKREGLEQYF
>TRBV28|NA|TRBJ1-2|NA
TGTGCCAGCAGTTTAGCGGGGAACTATGGCTACACCTTC
CASSLAGNYGYTF
>TRBV27|TRBD2|TRBJ2-1|NA
TGTGCCAGCAGTTTTAGGCTAGCGGGGGGGAGCTCCTACAATGAGCAGTTCTTC
CASSFRLAGGSSYNEQFF
>TRBV29-1|NA|TRBJ1-2|NA
TGCAGCGTTGATCAGGGTAACTATGGCTACACCTTC
CSVDQGNYGYTF
>TRBV14|NA|TRBJ2-3|NA
TGTGCCAGCAGCCAAGGTTCGGCAGATACGCAGTATTTT
CASSQGSADTQYF
>TRBV19|TRBD2|TRBJ2-7|NA
TGTGCCAGTAGTACCACTAGCGGGAGGCCCCACGAGCAGTACTTC
CASSTTSGRPHEQYF
>TRBV6-5|NA|TRBJ1-5|NA
TGTGCCAGCAGTTACTCGGTAGGAGGTCAGCCCCAGCATTTT
CASSYSVGGQPQHF
>TRBV5-4|TRBD1|TRBJ1-1|NA
TGTGCCAGCAGCAACAGAGGACAGGGGCTGGCTTTCTTT
CASSNRGQGLAFF
>TRBV4-3|TRBD1|TRBJ1-2|few
TGCGCCAGCAGCCAAGAGGACAGGGGGAATGGCTACACCTTC
CASSQEDRGNGYTF
>TRBV4-1|NA|TRBJ1-3|NA
TGCGCCAGCAGCCAAGAACCTTTTCCTAGCTCTGGAAACACCATATATTTT
CASSQEPFPSSGNTIYF
>TRBV11-2|NA|TRBJ2-7|NA
TGTGCCAGCAGCTTAGTCGCTGGCCACGAGCAGTACTTC
CASSLVAGHEQYF
>TRBV9|TRBD1|TRBJ2-3|NA
TGTGCCAGCAACCAGGAAGGGACAGGGGGAGATACGCAGTATTTT
CASNQEGTGGDTQYF
>TRBV7-2|TRBD2|TRBJ2-7|NA
TGTGCCAGCAGCTTAGGGCTAGCGGGTTACGAGCAGTACTTC
CASSLGLAGYEQYF
>TRBV30|NA|TRBJ1-2|NA
TGTGCCTGGAGCCCTGGGACACCGTATGGCTACACCTTC
CAWSPGTPYGYTF
>TRBV9|NA|TRBJ1-1|NA
TGTGCCAGCAGCCCCCGGACACACACTGCTGACACTGAAGCTTTCTTT
CASSPRTHTADTEAFF
>TRBV28|NA|TRBJ1-1|NA
TGTGCCAGCAGTCGACACACGGGGGGTTCGTACACTGAAGCTTTCTTT
CASSRHTGGSYTEAFF
>TRBV9|NA|TRBJ1-1|NA
TGTGCCAGCAGCGTATACCTACAGACTGAAGCTTTCTTT
CASSVYLQTEAFF
>TRBV6-6|NA|TRBJ1-2|NA
TGTGCCAGCAGTTACTCGTCCCAGGCCGATGCCTATGGCTACACCTTC
CASSYSSQADAYGYTF
>TRBV6-5|TRBD1|TRBJ2-3|NA
TGTGCCAGCAGTTCCGGACAGGGCGCAGATACGCAGTATTTT
CASSSGQGADTQYF